This T cell receptor beta chain was captured by sequencing in a study of memory CD4+ T cells and cytomegalovirus serostatus. The assay was immunoSEQ multiplex PCR, and TCRdb's table has in-frame clones only and misses some. Of tens of thousands of clones listed, around 80% are singletons. The CDR3 covers 15 residues. V lost 5 bases and J 0 bases, leaving 14 bases between the germline ends. Looked up from germline, CDR1 is LNHDA and CDR2 is SQIVND (reference sequence). Single viable CD3+CD4+CD8-CD45RO+ cells were sorted as the memory CD4+ T cells. Sequences were obtained from memory CD4+ T cells from blood. J is TRBJ2-7 and V is TRBV19; TRBD1 is a possible D gene (5 bases). The source of this sequence is an adult in good health and CMV-seronegative. The CDR3, as DNA: TGTGCCAGTAGTGTTATTACAGGAGCCTCCTACGAGCAGTACTTC. Its translation is CASSVITGASYEQYF.